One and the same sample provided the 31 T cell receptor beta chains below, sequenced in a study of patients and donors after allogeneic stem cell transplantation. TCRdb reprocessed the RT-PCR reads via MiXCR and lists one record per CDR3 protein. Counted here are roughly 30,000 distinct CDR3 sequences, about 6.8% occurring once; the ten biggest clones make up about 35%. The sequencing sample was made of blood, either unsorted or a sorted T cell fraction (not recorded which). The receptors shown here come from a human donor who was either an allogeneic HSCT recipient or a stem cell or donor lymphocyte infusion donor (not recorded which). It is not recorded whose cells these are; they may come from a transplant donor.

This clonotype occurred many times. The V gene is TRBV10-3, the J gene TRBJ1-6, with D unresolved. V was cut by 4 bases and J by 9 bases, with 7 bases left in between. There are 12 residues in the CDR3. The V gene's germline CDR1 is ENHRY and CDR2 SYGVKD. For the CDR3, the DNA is TGTGCCATCAGTGTCAATAGTTCACCCCTCCACTTT. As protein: CAISVNSSPLHF.

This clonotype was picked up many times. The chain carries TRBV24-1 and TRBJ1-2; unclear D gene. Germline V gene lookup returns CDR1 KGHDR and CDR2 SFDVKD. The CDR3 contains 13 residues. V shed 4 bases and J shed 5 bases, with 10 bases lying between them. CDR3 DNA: TGTGCCACCAGTGAAACGGGAAGTTATGGCTACACCTTC. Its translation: CATSETGSYGYTF.

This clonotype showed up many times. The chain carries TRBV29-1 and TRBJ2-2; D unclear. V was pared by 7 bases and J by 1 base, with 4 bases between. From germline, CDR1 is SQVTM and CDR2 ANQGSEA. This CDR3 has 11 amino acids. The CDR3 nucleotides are TGCAGCGCAAAGAACACCGGGGAGCTGTTTTTT. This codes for CSAKNTGELFF.

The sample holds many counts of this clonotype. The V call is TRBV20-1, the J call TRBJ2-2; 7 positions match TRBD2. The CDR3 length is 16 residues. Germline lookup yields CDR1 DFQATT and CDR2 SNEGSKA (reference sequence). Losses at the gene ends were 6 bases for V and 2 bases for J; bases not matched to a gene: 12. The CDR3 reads CSAKGWERGNTGELFF. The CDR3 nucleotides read TGCAGTGCGAAGGGTTGGGAGCGGGGAAACACCGGGGAGCTGTTTTTT.

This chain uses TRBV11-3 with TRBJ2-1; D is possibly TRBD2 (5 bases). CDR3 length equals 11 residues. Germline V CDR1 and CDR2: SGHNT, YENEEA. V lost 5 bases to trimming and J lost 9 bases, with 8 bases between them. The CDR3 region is CASSRGFEQFF. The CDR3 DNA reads TGTGCCAGCAGCCGGGGTTTTGAGCAGTTCTTC.

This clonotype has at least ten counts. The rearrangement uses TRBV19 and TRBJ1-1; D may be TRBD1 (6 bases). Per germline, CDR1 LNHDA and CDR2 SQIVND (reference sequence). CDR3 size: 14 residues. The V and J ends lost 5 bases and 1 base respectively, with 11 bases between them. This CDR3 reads CASSGGHRNTEAFF. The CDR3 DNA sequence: TGTGCCAGTAGTGGGGGACATAGGAACACTGAAGCTTTCTTT.

The CDR3 region is CASSNANEQYF. DNA of the CDR3: TGTGCCAGCAGTAATGCCAATGAGCAGTACTTC. The rearrangement joins TRBV6-2 or TRBV6-3 to TRBJ2-7; D is ambiguous. Deletions cut 5 bases from V and 7 bases from J, with 9 bases between. CDR1 is MNHEY, CDR2 SVGEGT, per germline. The CDR3 sequence is 11 residues long.

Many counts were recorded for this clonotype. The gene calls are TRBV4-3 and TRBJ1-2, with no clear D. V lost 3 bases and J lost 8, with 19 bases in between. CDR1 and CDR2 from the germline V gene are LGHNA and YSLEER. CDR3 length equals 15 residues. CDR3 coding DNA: TGCGCCAGCAGCCAGGACCCCGGAGGGCATCAGGGCTACACCTTC. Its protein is CASSQDPGGHQGYTF.

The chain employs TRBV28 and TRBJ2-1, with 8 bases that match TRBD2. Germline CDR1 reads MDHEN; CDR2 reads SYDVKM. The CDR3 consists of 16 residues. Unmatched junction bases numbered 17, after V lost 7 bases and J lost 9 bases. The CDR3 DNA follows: TGTGCCAGCACTCTCGCCCTAGCGGGTAGATGGGGTGAGCAGTTCTTC. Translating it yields CASTLALAGRWGEQFF.

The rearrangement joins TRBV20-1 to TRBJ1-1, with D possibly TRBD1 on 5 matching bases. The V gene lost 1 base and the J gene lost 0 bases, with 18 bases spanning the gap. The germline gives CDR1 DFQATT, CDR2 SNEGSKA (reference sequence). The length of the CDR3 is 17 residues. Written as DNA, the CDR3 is TGCAGTGCTAGAGTAATCGGGCAGGGCCTACTGAACACTGAAGCTTTCTTT. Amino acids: CSARVIGQGLLNTEAFF.

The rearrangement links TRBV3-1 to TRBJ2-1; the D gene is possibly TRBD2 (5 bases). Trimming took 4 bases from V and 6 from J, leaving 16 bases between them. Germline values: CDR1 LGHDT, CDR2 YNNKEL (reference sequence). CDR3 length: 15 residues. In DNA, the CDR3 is TGTGCCAGCAGCCTATCATTCGGACTTTTCAATGAGCAGTTCTTC. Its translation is CASSLSFGLFNEQFF.

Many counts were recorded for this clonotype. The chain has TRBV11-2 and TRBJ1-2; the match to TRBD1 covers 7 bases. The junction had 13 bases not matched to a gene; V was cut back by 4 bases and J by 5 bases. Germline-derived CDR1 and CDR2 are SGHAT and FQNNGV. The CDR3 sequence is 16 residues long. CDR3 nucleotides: TGTGCCAGCAGCTACGACCCCCTACAGGGGAATTATGGCTACACCTTC. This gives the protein CASSYDPLQGNYGYTF.

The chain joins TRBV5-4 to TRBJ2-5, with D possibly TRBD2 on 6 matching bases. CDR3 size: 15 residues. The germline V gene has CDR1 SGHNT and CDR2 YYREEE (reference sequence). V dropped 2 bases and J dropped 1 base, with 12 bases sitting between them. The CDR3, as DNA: TGTGCCAGCAGCTTTCCGCTAGCGACCCAAGAGACCCAGTACTTC. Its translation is CASSFPLATQETQYF.

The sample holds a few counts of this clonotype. DNA for the CDR3: TGTGCCAGCAGTGGGGGTATTTCACCCCTCCACTTT. This translates into CASSGGISPLHF. This sequence joins TRBV28 and TRBJ1-6, with D possibly matching TRBD1 (5 bases). The ends were cut back, 5 bases at V and 9 bases at J, with 8 bases in the middle. CDR3 length: 12 residues. The V gene's germline CDR1 is MDHEN and CDR2 SYDVKM.

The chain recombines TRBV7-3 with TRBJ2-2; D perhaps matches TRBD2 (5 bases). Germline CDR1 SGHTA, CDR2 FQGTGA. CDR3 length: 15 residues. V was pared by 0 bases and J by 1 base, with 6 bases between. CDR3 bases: TGTGCCAGCAGCTTAACCGGGGTGAACACCGGGGAGCTGTTTTTT. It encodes CASSLTGVNTGELFF.

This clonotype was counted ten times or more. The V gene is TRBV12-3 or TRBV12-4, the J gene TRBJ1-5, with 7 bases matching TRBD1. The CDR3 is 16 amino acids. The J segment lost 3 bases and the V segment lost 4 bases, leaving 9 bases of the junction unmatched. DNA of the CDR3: TGTGCCAGCAGTTCCGGGACAGTAGCATTCAATCAGCCCCAGCATTTT. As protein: CASSSGTVAFNQPQHF.

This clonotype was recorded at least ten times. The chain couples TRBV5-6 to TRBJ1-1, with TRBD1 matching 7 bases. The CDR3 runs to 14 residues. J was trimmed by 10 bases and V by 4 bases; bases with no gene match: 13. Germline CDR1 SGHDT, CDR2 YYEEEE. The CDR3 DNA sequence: TGTGCCAGCAGCCGAGGCAGGGGGGATTTCGGAGCTTTCTTT. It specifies CASSRGRGDFGAFF.

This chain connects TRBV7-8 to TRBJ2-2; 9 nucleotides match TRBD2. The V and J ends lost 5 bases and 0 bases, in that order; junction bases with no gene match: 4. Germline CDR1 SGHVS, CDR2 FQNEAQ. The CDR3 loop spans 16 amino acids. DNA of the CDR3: TGTGCCAGCAGCCCCAGGACTAGCGCGAACACCGGGGAGCTGTTTTTT. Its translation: CASSPRTSANTGELFF. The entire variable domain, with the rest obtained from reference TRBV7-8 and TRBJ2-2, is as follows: GAGVSQSPRYKVAKRGQDVALRCDPISGHVSLFWYQQALGQGPEFLTYFQNEAQLDKSGLPSDRFFAERPEGSVSTLKIQRTQQEDSAVYLCASSPRTSANTGELFFGEGSRLTVL.

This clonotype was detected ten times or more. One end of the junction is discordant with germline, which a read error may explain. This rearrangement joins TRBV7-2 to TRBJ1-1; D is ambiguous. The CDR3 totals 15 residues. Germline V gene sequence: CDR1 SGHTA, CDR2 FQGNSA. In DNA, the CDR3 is TGTGCCAGCAGGGTCCGAAGCGATATGAACACTGAAGCCTTCTTT. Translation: CASRVRSDMNTEAFF.

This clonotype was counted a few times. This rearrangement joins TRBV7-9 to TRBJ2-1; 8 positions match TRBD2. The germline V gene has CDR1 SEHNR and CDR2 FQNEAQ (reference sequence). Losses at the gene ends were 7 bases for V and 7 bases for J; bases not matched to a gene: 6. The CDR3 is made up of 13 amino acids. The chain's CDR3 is CASTESGRNEQFF. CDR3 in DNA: TGTGCCAGCACCGAGAGCGGGAGAAATGAGCAGTTCTTC.

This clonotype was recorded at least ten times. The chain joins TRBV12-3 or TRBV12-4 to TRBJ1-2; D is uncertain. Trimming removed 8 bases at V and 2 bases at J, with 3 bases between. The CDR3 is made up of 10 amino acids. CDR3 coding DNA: TGTGCCAGCGGAAACTATGGCTACACCTTC. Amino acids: CASGNYGYTF.

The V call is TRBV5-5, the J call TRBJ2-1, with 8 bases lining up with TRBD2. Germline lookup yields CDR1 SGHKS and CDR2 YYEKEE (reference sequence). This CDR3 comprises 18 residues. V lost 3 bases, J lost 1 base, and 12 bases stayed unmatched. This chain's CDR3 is CASSSIPASGSSYNEQFF. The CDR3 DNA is TGTGCCAGCAGCTCTATACCTGCCAGCGGGAGTTCCTACAATGAGCAGTTCTTC. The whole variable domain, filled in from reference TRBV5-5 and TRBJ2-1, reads DAGVTQSPTHLIKTRGQQVTLRCSPISGHKSVSWYQQVLGQGPQFIFQYYEKEERGRGNFPDRFSARQFPNYSSELNVNALLLGDSALYLCASSSIPASGSSYNEQFFGPGTRLTVL.

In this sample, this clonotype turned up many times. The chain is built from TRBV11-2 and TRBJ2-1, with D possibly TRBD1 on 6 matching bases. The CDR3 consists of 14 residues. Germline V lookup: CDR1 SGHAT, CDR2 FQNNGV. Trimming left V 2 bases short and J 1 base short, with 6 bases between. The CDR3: CASSLQGSYNEQFF. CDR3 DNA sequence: TGTGCCAGCAGCTTACAGGGGTCCTACAATGAGCAGTTCTTC.

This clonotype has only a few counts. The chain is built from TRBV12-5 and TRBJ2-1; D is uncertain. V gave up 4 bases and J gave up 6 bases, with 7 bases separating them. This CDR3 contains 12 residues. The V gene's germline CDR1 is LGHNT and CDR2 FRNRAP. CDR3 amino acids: CASGSPFNEQFF. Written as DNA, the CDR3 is TGTGCTAGTGGTTCCCCATTCAATGAGCAGTTCTTC. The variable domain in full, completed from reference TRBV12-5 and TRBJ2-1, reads DARVTQTPRHKVTEMGQEVTMRCQPILGHNTVFWYRQTMMQGLELLAYFRNRAPLDDSGMPKDRFSAEMPDATLATLKIQPSEPRDSAVYFCASGSPFNEQFFGPGTRLTVL.

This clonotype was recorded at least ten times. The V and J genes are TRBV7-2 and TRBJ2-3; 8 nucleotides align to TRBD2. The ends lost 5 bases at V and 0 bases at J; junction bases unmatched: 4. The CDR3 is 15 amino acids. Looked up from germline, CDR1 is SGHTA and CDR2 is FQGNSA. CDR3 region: CASSVSGISTDTQYF. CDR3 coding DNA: TGTGCCAGCAGCGTTAGCGGGATTAGCACAGATACGCAGTATTTT.

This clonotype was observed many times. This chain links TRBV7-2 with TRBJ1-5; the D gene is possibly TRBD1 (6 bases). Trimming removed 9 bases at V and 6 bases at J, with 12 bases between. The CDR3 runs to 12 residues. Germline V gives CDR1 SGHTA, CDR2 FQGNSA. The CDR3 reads CASGGLGQPQHF. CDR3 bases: TGTGCCAGTGGGGGCCTCGGTCAGCCCCAGCATTTT. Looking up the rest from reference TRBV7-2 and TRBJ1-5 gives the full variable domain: GAGVSQSPSNKVTEKGKDVELRCDPISGHTALYWYRQSLGQGLEFLIYFQGNSAPDKSGLPSDRFSAERTGGSVSTLTIQRTQQEDSAVYLCASGGLGQPQHFGDGTRLSIL.

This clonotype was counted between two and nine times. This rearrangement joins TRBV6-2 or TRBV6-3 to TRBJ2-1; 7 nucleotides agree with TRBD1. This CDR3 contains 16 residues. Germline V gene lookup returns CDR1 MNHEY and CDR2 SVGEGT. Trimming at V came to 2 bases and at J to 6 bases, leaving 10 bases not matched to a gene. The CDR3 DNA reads TGTGCCAGCAGTTACGAGGGGGCAGGGGCACGCAATGAGCAGTTCTTC. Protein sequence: CASSYEGAGARNEQFF.

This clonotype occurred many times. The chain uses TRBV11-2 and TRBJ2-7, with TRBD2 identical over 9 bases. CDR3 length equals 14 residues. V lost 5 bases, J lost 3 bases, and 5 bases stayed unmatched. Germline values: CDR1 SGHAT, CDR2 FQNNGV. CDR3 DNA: TGTGCCAGCAGCCGTAGTAGCGGGAGCTACGAGCAGTACTTC. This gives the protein CASSRSSGSYEQYF.

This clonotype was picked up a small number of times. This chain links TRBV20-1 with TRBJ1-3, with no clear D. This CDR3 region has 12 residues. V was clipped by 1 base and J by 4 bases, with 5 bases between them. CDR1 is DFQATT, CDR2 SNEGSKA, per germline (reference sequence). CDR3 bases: TGCAGTGCTAGAGCGACAGGAAACACCATATATTTT. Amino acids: CSARATGNTIYF.

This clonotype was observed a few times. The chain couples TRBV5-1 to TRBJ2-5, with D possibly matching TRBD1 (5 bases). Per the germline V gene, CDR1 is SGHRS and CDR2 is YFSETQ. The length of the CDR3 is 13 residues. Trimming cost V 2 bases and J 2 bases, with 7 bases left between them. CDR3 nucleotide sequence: TGCGCCAGCAGCTTCCAGGGTCAAGAGACCCAGTACTTC. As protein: CASSFQGQETQYF.

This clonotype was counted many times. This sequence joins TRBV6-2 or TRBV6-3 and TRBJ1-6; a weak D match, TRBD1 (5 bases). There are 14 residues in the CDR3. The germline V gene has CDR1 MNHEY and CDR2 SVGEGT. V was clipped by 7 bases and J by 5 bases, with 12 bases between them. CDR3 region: CASKTTGHNSPLHF. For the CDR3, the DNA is TGTGCCAGCAAAACAACAGGCCATAATTCACCCCTCCACTTT.